This T cell receptor beta chain was profiled in a study of T cell responses to AZD1222 COVID-19 vaccine (TCRdb year 2021). At the level of the whole study: TCR sequencing covered more than 230 trial participants: some 210 given two doses of AZD1222 and about 26 given two doses of MenACWY control vaccine. Trial participants were enrolled into age subgroups of 18-55, 56-69 and 70-plus years, which contained about 150, 28 and 57 TCR-sequenced participants, respectively. General study outcomes and caveats: The whole spike protein was spanned by vaccine-associated CD4 TCRs, and dominant responses were seen in regions 160-218 and 743-854. Reportedly, almost half of the unique spike-specific TCRs recognized epitopes lying outside the regions that are mutated in the B.1.351 and B.1.1.7 variants. The 56-69-year group was small, and its depth increase did not reach significance, likely because of low power. No day 14 peak-response samples were available, so repertoires were characterized only after the peak T cell response. Conclusions about previously exposed vaccinees are limited because only six or seven AZD1222 recipients were SARS-CoV-2 seropositive at baseline. Most participants were white British and females outnumbered males, and the authors suggested that clonal diversity may have been underestimated. A significant rise in spike-specific TCR breadth and depth was observed after two AZD1222 doses relative to day 0 and relative to MenACWY recipients.

The CDR3 regions of human TCRbeta chains were analyzed by immunosequencing. In the source study's methods: TCRs in the repertoires were compared against a reference library of SARS-CoV-2-specific TCRs that had been generated with the MIRA antigen-specificity platform. Breadth was defined as the fraction of unique TCRs that were SARS-CoV-2-associated, and depth was defined as the fraction of total T cells that were SARS-CoV-2-associated. Using the MIRA data, each spike-specific TCR was assigned both to the spike region to which the TCR was reactive and to a CD4 or CD8 class. Log10-transformed breadth and depth values were compared by one-way ANOVA with Sidak's multiple comparisons tests. Held by TCRdb, this immuneACCESS table contains in-frame sequences only and omits some clones. Under half of the omission traces to an unresolved V gene where checked; the cause of the rest is unknown. V and J calls plus clone size are reproduced from that table; the DNA served to infer D and trimming. The sample table holds around 78,000 clones, of which approximately 91% were seen once. The top ten clones comprise about 4.8% of the sample.

The time point label for this specimen denotes: baseline before first vaccination. In the paper's terms, the treatment or condition label means: meningococcal conjugate vaccine given as trial control. Vaccinee samples came from UK trials COV001 and COV002, including a single-blind randomized controlled phase 2/3 trial of AZD1222 (ChAdOx1 nCoV-19) in healthy adults. For TCRbeta chain sequencing, PBMC samples from trial participants were taken at day 0 and at day 28 after the second dose. Turning to this clone: Its target antigen remains unknown. Per-nucleotide qualities are absent, and no much larger clonotype sits a single base away.

The germline V gene yields SGHTA for CDR1 and FQGNSA for CDR2. CDR3 length: 15 amino acids, cysteine to phenylalanine. This entry keeps only the CDR3 DNA: 45 bases, framed from base 1. Unmatched junction bases come to 8, with V trimmed by 4 bases and J by 2 bases. The sequenced sample was peripheral blood, obtained on day 0 of MenACWY control vaccination. The chain couples TRBV7-2 to TRBJ2-7, and TRBD1 aligns with 7 junction nucleotides. This sequence was found in an adult in good health. The CDR3 protein sequence reads: CASSYRGQATYEQYF. The sequenced DNA: TGTGCCAGCAGCTACCGAGGACAGGCAACCTACGAGCAGTACTTC.